This TCR beta chain comes out of a study of OX40 agonist ivuxolimab in advanced cancers. Whole-study context: Two patients with cutaneous melanoma and one with hepatocellular carcinoma, three in total, showed partial responses.

Germline lookup yields CDR1 MNHEY and CDR2 SVGAGI. This CDR3 region has 16 residues. V gave up 0 bases and J gave up 4 bases, with 12 bases separating them. Comment on this clone: What it recognizes is unknown.

The table came from immunoSEQ multiplex PCR; TCRdb's copy has only in-frame clones and leaves some out. The repertoire holds some 30,000 clones, with around 84% as singletons. Study-wide results and limits: Dose levels from 0.1 to 3.0 mg/kg saw CD4+ and CD8+ blood T cells expand clonally by week 6.

The specimen comprised CD4+ or CD8+ T cells sorted from blood, sampled in a trial of the OX40 agonist ivuxolimab. The source of this sequence is an adult with an advanced solid tumor such as melanoma, head and neck, liver or kidney cancer. This chain joins TRBV6-5 and TRBJ2-2; D unclear. CDR3 sequence reads: CASSYSIRALTGELFF. In DNA, the CDR3 is TGTGCCAGCAGTTACTCGATCCGGGCCCTCACCGGGGAGCTGTTTTTT.